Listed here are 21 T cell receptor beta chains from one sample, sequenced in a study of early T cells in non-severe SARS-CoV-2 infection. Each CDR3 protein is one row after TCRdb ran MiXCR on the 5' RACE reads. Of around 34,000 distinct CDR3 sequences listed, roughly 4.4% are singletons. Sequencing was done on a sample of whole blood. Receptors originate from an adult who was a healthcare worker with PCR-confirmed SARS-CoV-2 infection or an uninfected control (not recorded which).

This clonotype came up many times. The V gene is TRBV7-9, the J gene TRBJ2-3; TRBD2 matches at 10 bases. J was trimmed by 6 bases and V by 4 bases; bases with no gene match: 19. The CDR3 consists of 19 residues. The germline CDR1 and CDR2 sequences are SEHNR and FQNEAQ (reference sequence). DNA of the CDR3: TGTGCCAGCAGCTGGTCTCTACTAGCGGGGCCCCGTATGGGGGATACGCAGTATTTT. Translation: CASSWSLLAGPRMGDTQYF.

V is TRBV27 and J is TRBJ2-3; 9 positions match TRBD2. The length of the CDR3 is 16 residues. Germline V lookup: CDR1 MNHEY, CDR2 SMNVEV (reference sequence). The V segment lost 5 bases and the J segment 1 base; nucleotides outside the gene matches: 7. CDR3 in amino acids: CASSRPSGTRTDTQYF. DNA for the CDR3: TGTGCCAGCAGTCGACCTAGCGGGACCCGCACAGATACGCAGTATTTT.

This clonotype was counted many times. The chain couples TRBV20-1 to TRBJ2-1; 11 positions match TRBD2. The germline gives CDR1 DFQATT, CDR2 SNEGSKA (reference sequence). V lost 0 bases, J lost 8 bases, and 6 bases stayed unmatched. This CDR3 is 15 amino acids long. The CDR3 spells CSARDPSGGIYEQFF. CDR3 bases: TGCAGTGCTAGAGATCCTAGCGGGGGGATTTATGAGCAGTTCTTC.

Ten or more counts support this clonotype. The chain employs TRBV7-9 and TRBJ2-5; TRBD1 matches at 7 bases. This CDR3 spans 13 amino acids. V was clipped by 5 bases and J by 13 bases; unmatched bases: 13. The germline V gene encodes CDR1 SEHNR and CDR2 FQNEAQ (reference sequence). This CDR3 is CASSANGQVPAYF. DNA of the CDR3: TGTGCCAGCAGCGCCAACGGACAGGTCCCCGCGTACTTC.

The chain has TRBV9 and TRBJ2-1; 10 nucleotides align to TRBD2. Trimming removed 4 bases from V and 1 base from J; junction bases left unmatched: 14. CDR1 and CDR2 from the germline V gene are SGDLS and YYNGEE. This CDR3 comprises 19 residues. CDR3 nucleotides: TGTGCCAGCAGCTTAACGACTAGCGGGCCATATCTATCCTACAATGAGCAGTTCTTC. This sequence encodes CASSLTTSGPYLSYNEQFF. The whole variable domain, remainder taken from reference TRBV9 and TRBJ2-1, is DSGVTQTPKHLITATGQRVTLRCSPRSGDLSVYWYQQSLDQGLQFLIQYYNGEERAKGNILERFSAQQFPDLHSELNLSSLELGDSALYFCASSLTTSGPYLSYNEQFFGPGTRLTVL.

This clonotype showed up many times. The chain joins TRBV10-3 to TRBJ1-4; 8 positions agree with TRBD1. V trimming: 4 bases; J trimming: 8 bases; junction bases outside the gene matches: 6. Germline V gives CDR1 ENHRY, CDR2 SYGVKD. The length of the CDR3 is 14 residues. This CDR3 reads CAISGTGRGEKLFF. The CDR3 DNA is TGTGCCATCAGTGGGACAGGGCGAGGGGAAAAACTGTTTTTT.

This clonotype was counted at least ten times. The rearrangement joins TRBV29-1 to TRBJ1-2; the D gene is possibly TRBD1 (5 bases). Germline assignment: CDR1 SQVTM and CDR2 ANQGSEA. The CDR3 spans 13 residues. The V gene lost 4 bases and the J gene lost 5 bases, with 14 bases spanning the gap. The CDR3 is CSVVIRAGYGYTF. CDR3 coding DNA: TGCAGCGTTGTAATCAGGGCTGGGTATGGCTACACCTTC.

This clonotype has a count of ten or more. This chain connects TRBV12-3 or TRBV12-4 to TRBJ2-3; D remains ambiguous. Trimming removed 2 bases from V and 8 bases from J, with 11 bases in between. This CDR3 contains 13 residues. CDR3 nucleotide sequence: TGTGCCAGCAGTTTACTCCATGACCGTACGCAGTATTTT. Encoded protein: CASSLLHDRTQYF.

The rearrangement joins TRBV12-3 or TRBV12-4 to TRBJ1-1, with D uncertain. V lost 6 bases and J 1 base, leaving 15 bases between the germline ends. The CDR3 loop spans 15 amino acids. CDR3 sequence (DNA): TGTGCCAGCAGCCCGGGTCCTGTCGGGAACACTGAAGCTTTCTTT. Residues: CASSPGPVGNTEAFF.

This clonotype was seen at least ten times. The CDR3 region has the DNA TGCGCCAGCAGCTCTTTTCGCCAAGAGACCCAGTACTTC. The encoded protein is CASSSFRQETQYF. The chain joins TRBV4-1 to TRBJ2-5, with D unresolved. Trimming shortened V by 5 bases and J by 1 base, and 8 bases separated the two germline ends. The CDR3 sequence is 13 residues long. Germline loops: CDR1 MGHRA, CDR2 YSYEKL.

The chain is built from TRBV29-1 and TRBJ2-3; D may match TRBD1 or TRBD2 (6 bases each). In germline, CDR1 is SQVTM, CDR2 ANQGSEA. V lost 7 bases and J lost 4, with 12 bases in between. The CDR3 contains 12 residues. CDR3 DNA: TGCAGCGCTAACCGGGGGCCAGATACGCAGTATTTT. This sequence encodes CSANRGPDTQYF.

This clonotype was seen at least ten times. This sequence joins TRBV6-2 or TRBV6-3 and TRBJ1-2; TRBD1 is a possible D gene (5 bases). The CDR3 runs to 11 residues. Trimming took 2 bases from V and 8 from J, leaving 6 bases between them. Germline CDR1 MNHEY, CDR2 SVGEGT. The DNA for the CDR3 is TGTGCCAGCAGTTACGGGGACGGCTACACCTTC. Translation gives CASSYGDGYTF.

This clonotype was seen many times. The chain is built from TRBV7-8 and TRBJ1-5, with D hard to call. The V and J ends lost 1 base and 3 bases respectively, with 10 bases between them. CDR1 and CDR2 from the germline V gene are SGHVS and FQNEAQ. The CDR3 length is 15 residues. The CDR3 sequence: CASSLEGRSNQPQHF. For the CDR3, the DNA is TGTGCCAGCAGCTTAGAAGGTAGATCCAATCAGCCCCAGCATTTT.

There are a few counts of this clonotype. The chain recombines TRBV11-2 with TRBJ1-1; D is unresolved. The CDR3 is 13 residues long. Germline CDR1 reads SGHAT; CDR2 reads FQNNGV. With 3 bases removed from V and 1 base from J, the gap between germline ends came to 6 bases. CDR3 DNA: TGTGCCAGCAGCTTCAACTGGAACACTGAAGCTTTCTTT. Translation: CASSFNWNTEAFF.

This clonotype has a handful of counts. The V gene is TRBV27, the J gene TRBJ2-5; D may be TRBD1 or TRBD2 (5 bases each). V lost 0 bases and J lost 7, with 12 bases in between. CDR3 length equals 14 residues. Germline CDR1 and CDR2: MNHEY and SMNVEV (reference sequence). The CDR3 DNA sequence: TGTGCCAGCAGTTTATCCGGGGCCATTGGGACCCAGTACTTC. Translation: CASSLSGAIGTQYF.

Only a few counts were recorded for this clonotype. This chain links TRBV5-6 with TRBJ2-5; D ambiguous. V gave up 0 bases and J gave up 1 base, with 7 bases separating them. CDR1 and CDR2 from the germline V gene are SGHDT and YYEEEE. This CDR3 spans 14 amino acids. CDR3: CASSLAATQETQYF. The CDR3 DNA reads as TGTGCCAGCAGCTTGGCCGCGACCCAAGAGACCCAGTACTTC. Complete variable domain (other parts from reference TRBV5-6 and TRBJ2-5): DAGVTQSPTHLIKTRGQQVTLRCSPKSGHDTVSWYQQALGQGPQFIFQYYEEEERQRGNFPDRFSGHQFPNYSSELNVNALLLGDSALYLCASSLAATQETQYFGPGTRLLVL.

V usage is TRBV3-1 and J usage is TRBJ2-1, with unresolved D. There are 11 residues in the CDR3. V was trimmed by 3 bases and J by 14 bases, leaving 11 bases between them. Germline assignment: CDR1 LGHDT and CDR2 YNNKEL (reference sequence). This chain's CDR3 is CASSHPSRKFF. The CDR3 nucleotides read TGTGCCAGCAGCCATCCGTCGAGAAAGTTCTTC.

This CDR3 is CASSYRVILDEQFF. DNA for the CDR3: TGTGCCAGCAGCTACAGGGTTATCCTAGATGAGCAGTTCTTC. This chain uses TRBV2 with TRBJ2-1, with D possibly matching TRBD1 (6 bases). Germline V gene data show CDR1 as SNHLY and CDR2 as FYNNEI. This CDR3 comprises 14 residues. Trimming shortened V by 6 bases and J by 8 bases, and 17 bases separated the two germline ends. The whole variable domain, filled in from reference TRBV2 and TRBJ2-1, reads EPEVTQTPSHQVTQMGQEVILRCVPISNHLYFYWYRQILGQKVEFLVSFYNNEISEKSEIFDDQFSVERPDGSNFTLKIRSTKLEDSAMYFCASSYRVILDEQFFGPGTRLTVL.

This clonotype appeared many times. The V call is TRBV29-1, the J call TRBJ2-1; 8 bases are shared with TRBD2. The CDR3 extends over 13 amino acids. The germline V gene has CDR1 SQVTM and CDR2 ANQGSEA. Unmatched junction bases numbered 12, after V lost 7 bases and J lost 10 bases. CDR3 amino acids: CSAGDVRGEEQFF. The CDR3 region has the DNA TGCAGCGCCGGGGACGTGCGGGGGGAGGAGCAGTTCTTC.

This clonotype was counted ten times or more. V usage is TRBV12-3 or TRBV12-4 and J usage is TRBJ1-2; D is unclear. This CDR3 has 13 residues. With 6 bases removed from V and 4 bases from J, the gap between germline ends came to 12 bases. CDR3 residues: CASSPDGLYGYTF. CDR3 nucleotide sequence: TGTGCCAGCAGCCCGGACGGACTCTATGGCTACACCTTC.

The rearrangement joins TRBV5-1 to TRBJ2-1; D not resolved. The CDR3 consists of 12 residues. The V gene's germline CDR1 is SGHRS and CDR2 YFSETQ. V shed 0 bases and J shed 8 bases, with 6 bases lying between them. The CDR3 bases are TGCGCCAGCAGCTTGGGTGGGGATGAGCAGTTCTTC. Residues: CASSLGGDEQFF.